This T cell receptor beta chain was sequenced in a study of blood T cell repertoires in COVID-19. This CDR3 has 15 amino acids. Germline-derived CDR1 and CDR2 are SGHDT and YYEEEE. V lost 0 bases and J lost 4, with 13 bases in between. In the original processing: It was from reference gene primer amplification that nucleated cell counts were estimated. TCRdb keeps only in-frame clones here, not all; method: immunoSEQ multiplex PCR. The D gene and trimming were derived from the DNA, and the V and J assignments and clone size from that table. The sample has 300,000 to 400,000 clones, about nine tenths seen once.

The gene calls are TRBV5-6 and TRBJ2-5, with a tentative D call TRBD1 (6 bases). This receptor was identified in a woman in her 70s with COVID-19, enrolled during active disease. Sequenced input: peripheral blood. CDR3 coding DNA: TGTGCCAGCAGCTTGGTTGGAATAGGGGGAGAGACCCAGTACTTC. Its translation: CASSLVGIGGETQYF.